This TCR beta chain comes out of a study of T cells in localized non-small cell lung cancer. Germline V CDR1 and CDR2: SGHTA, FQGNSA. V trimming: 4 bases; J trimming: 9 bases; junction bases outside the gene matches: 16. The CDR3 sequence is 17 residues long. Data came from immunoSEQ multiplex PCR; TCRdb stores just in-frame clones and leaves some out. The sample has tens of thousands of clones, more than 75% seen once; the top ten hold 4.1%. The rearrangement joins TRBV7-2 to TRBJ1-2, with 11 bases identical to TRBD1. Sequencing used peripheral blood, obtained before any cancer treatment. This receptor was identified in a woman aged 35 to 70 with stage I lung adenocarcinoma. DNA of the CDR3: TGTGCCAGCAGCTCAAATCCTATCGGAGGGACAGGGGGTAGCTACACCTTC. This encodes CASSSNPIGGTGGSYTF.